This TCR beta chain was observed in a study of blood T cell repertoires in COVID-19. The method was immunoSEQ multiplex PCR; TCRdb's version includes in-frame clones alone and lacks a portion of them. The data show approximately 160,000 clones, around four fifths seen once. Material: PBMCs or T cells enriched from blood (not recorded which). This TCR was sampled from a woman between 50 and 59 years old in a cohort exposed to, infected with or recovered from COVID-19 (not recorded which).

The CDR3 sequence: CASSLVSGSVYEQYF. As DNA, the CDR3 is TGTGCCAGCAGCTTAGTTAGCGGGAGTGTATACGAGCAGTACTTC. This chain connects TRBV7-8 to TRBJ2-7; TRBD2 aligns across 9 bases. This CDR3 has 15 amino acids. CDR1 and CDR2 (germline): SGHVS, FQNEAQ. After removal of 1 base from V and 4 bases from J, the junction contained 5 bases not matched to a gene. The complete variable domain, with remaining parts taken from reference TRBV7-8 and TRBJ2-7, reads GAGVSQSPRYKVAKRGQDVALRCDPISGHVSLFWYQQALGQGPEFLTYFQNEAQLDKSGLPSDRFFAERPEGSVSTLKIQRTQQEDSAVYLCASSLVSGSVYEQYFGPGTRLTVT.